These 15 T cell receptor beta chains were sequenced from one sample in a study of T cell responses to AZD1222 COVID-19 vaccine. TCRdb's copy holds only in-frame clones and misses some; the assay was immunoSEQ multiplex PCR. The sample contains approximately 110,000 clones, 88% of which appear only once. This material consisted of peripheral blood, taken on day 0 of AZD1222 vaccination. The receptor source for this set is an adult in good health.

V is TRBV6-1 and J is TRBJ2-7; D gene ambiguous. The CDR3 has 10 residues. Trimming shortened V by 3 bases and J by 6 bases, and 3 bases separated the two germline ends. Germline values: CDR1 MNHNS, CDR2 SASEGT. In nucleotides, the CDR3 is TGTGCCAGCAGTGAGACCGAGCAGTACTTC. It yields the protein CASSETEQYF.

The rearrangement joins TRBV29-1 to TRBJ1-5, with 7 positions matching TRBD1. The CDR3 totals 11 residues. CDR1 is SQVTM, CDR2 ANQGSEA, per germline. Trimming took 5 bases from V and 13 from J; bases not matched to a gene: 8. CDR3 in DNA: TGCAGCGTTCGGGGGAGGACAGGTCAGCATTTT. Encoded protein: CSVRGRTGQHF.

This chain connects TRBV13 to TRBJ2-5; D ambiguous. The CDR3 totals 14 residues. The germline CDR1 and CDR2 sequences are PRHDT and FYEKMQ (reference sequence). Trimming shortened V by 0 bases and J by 1 base, and 6 bases separated the two germline ends. The CDR3 is CASSLGTVQETQYF. CDR3 in DNA: TGTGCCAGCAGCTTAGGCACAGTCCAAGAGACCCAGTACTTC.

The chain carries TRBV5-6 and TRBJ1-5, with D perhaps TRBD1 (5 bases). V shed 2 bases and J shed 6 bases, with 6 bases lying between them. This CDR3 comprises 12 residues. CDR1 is SGHDT, CDR2 YYEEEE, per germline. CDR3 DNA sequence: TGTGCCAGCAGCTTAGGGGTTCAGCCCCAGCATTTT. Translated: CASSLGVQPQHF. Variable domain in full (rest from reference TRBV5-6 and TRBJ1-5): DAGVTQSPTHLIKTRGQQVTLRCSPKSGHDTVSWYQQALGQGPQFIFQYYEEEERQRGNFPDRFSGHQFPNYSSELNVNALLLGDSALYLCASSLGVQPQHFGDGTRLSIL.

This clone is a singleton in its sample. Distinct nucleotide sequences in the sample also encode this CDR3. The chain combines TRBV27 with TRBJ1-2, with TRBD1 matching 9 bases. Germline assignment: CDR1 MNHEY and CDR2 SMNVEV (reference sequence). Losses at the gene ends were 5 bases for V and 4 bases for J; bases not matched to a gene: 8. This CDR3 is built from 15 residues. Here the CDR3 reads CASSPGQGRFYGYTF. The CDR3 DNA sequence: TGTGCCAGCAGTCCTGGACAGGGGCGATTCTATGGCTACACCTTC.

The CDR3 loop is CASSQPQGAGGNTIYF. The CDR3 DNA is TGTGCCAGCAGCCAACCTCAGGGGGCGGGCGGAAACACCATATATTTT. The chain uses TRBV4-2 and TRBJ1-3; 8 nucleotides agree with TRBD1. The trim removed 2 bases at V and 4 bases at J, leaving 7 bases unmatched. CDR3 length: 16 amino acids. Germline CDR1 LGHNA, CDR2 YNFKEQ.

The chain carries TRBV29-1 and TRBJ1-2; no clear D. The CDR3 sequence is 13 residues long. Between the trimmed V and J ends, which lost 8 bases and 4 bases, there was a span of 17 bases. Looked up from germline, CDR1 is SQVTM and CDR2 is ANQGSEA. The chain's CDR3 is CSSSSPGAYGYTF. Here the CDR3 DNA reads TGCAGCTCCTCGAGCCCTGGTGCCTATGGCTACACCTTC.

V gene TRBV11-3 combines with J gene TRBJ2-1, with D uncertain. The germline V and J ends were trimmed by 7 bases and 1 base, with 8 bases remaining between them. The CDR3 has 13 amino acids. The germline V gene encodes CDR1 SGHNT and CDR2 YENEEA. The CDR3 region has the DNA TGTGCCAGCACCGGAGTGTCCTACAATGAGCAGTTCTTC. Its protein product is CASTGVSYNEQFF.

CDR3 amino acids: CASRRGGAGANVLTF. The CDR3 bases are TGTGCCAGTAGAAGGGGAGGGGCAGGGGCCAACGTCCTGACTTTC. The genes are TRBV19 and TRBJ2-6, with 7 bases identical to TRBD2. Trimming at V came to 6 bases and at J to 4 bases, leaving 6 bases not matched to a gene. CDR1 is LNHDA and CDR2 is SQIVND in the germline V gene (reference sequence). The CDR3 has 15 residues.

The rearrangement joins TRBV11-3 to TRBJ2-3, with no clear D. Trimming pared 5 bases from V and 2 bases from J, leaving 5 bases between. The CDR3 is 12 amino acids. Germline V lookup: CDR1 SGHNT, CDR2 YENEEA. CDR3 DNA sequence: TGTGCCAGCAGCCAGATCACAGATACGCAGTATTTT. Translating gives CASSQITDTQYF.

V usage is TRBV6-5 and J usage is TRBJ2-1; 10 bases match TRBD2. Per germline, CDR1 MNHEY and CDR2 SVGAGI. The CDR3 is 15 amino acids. J was trimmed by 7 bases and V by 5 bases; bases with no gene match: 8. The CDR3 DNA reads as TGTGCCAGCAGTCCCGGGACTAGCGAGACTAATGAGCAGTTCTTC. It encodes CASSPGTSETNEQFF.

The chain carries TRBV28 and TRBJ1-2; a possible D gene is TRBD1 (5 bases). Germline V gene data show CDR1 as MDHEN and CDR2 as SYDVKM. The CDR3 length is 13 residues. V gave up 10 bases and J gave up 3 bases, with 15 bases separating them. The CDR3 DNA follows: TGTGCCACCCCGGGGGGGGGTGACTATGGCTACACCTTC. Translation: CATPGGGDYGYTF.

The DNA for the CDR3 is TGTGCCAGCAGTTGGAACCAAGAGACCCAGTACTTC. Translation gives CASSWNQETQYF. V gene TRBV12-3 or TRBV12-4 combines with J gene TRBJ2-5; D ambiguous. The CDR3 sequence is 12 residues long. Deletions cut 4 bases from V and 0 bases from J, with 3 bases between.

J is TRBJ2-1 and V is TRBV5-1, with D maybe TRBD2 (5 bases). The germline V and J ends were trimmed by 4 bases and 12 bases, with 11 bases remaining between them. CDR1 and CDR2 (germline): SGHRS, YFSETQ. CDR3 size: 11 residues. The DNA for the CDR3 is TGCGCCAGCAGCGAGGGCTTCTGGCAGTTCTTC. Translation gives CASSEGFWQFF.

CDR3 residues: CASSWGRPEAFF. Here the CDR3 DNA reads TGTGCCAGCAGCTGGGGTCGGCCTGAAGCTTTCTTT. V gene TRBV5-5 combines with J gene TRBJ1-1; no reliable D call. Trimming cost V 3 bases and J 6 bases, with 9 bases left between them. Germline V gives CDR1 SGHKS, CDR2 YYEKEE (reference sequence). CDR3 size: 12 residues. Based on the CDR3 plus reference TRBV5-5 and TRBJ1-1, the full variable domain is DAGVTQSPTHLIKTRGQQVTLRCSPISGHKSVSWYQQVLGQGPQFIFQYYEKEERGRGNFPDRFSARQFPNYSSELNVNALLLGDSALYLCASSWGRPEAFFGQGTRLTVV.